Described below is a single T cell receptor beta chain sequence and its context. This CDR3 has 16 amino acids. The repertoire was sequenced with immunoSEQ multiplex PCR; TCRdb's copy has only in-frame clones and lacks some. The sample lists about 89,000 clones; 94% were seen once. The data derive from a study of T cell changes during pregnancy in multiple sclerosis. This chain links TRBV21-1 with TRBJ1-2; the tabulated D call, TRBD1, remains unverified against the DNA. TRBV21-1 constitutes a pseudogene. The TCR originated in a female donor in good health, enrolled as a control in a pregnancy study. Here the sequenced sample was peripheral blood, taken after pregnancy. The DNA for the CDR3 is TGTGCCAGCACCCAAACCCCGACAGGGGGGAACTATGGCTACACCTTC. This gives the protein CASTQTPTGGNYGYTF.